Below, 29 T cell receptor beta chains from the same sample are listed, as sequenced in a study of blood T cell repertoires in COVID-19. The method was immunoSEQ multiplex PCR; TCRdb's version includes in-frame clones alone and lacks a portion of them. The profile shows some 300,000 clones, 88% of them singletons. Sequenced: peripheral blood. Source of these receptors: a woman younger than 45 who had recovered from COVID-19.

The chain recombines TRBV28 with TRBJ2-5, with 9 bases fitting TRBD2. The CDR3 contains 14 residues. V lost 4 bases, J lost 9 bases, and 9 bases stayed unmatched. Germline CDR1 and CDR2: MDHEN and SYDVKM. Here the CDR3 DNA reads TGTGCCAGCAGTTCCCCCGGACTAGCGTCGGCCCAGTACTTC. Translating gives CASSSPGLASAQYF. Full variable domain (outside the CDR3, taken from reference TRBV28 and TRBJ2-5): DVKVTQSSRYLVKRTGEKVFLECVQDMDHENMFWYRQDPGLGLRLIYFSYDVKMKEKGDIPEGYSVSREKKERFSLILESASTNQTSMYLCASSSPGLASAQYFGPGTRLLVL.

This chain uses TRBV2 with TRBJ1-1; possibly TRBD1 for D (5 bases). Trimming left V 6 bases short and J 3 bases short, with 17 bases between. CDR3 length: 15 residues. Germline CDR1 SNHLY, CDR2 FYNNEI. CDR3 amino acids: CASSERRGTDTEAFF. DNA of the CDR3: TGTGCCAGCAGCGAAAGGAGGGGCACGGACACTGAAGCTTTCTTT.

This chain uses TRBV4-3 with TRBJ1-1; 8 nucleotides match TRBD1. The V segment lost 4 bases and the J segment 5 bases; nucleotides outside the gene matches: 6. This CDR3 has 14 amino acids. Germline CDR1 LGHNA, CDR2 YSLEER. The CDR3 DNA sequence: TGCGCCAGCAGCCGCGCCAGGGGGCATACTGAAGCTTTCTTT. Protein sequence: CASSRARGHTEAFF.

The chain links TRBV10-3 to TRBJ1-2, with D hard to call. Germline V gene lookup returns CDR1 ENHRY and CDR2 SYGVKD. CDR3 length equals 13 residues. Trimming took off 4 bases at V and 8 bases at J, with 14 bases between the two ends. The DNA of the CDR3 is TGTGCCATCAGTGGTGCAAGGGAGGAAGGCTACACCTTC. Amino acids: CAISGAREEGYTF.

J is TRBJ1-3 and V is TRBV7-9; tentatively, D is TRBD1 (5 bases). This CDR3 comprises 17 residues. Germline V lookup: CDR1 SEHNR, CDR2 FQNEAQ (reference sequence). Deletions cut 4 bases from V and 3 bases from J, with 19 bases between. The DNA of the CDR3 is TGTGCCAGCAGCTGGACGTGGGGATCGACAGATGGAAACACCATATATTTT. As protein: CASSWTWGSTDGNTIYF.

V is TRBV7-2 and J is TRBJ1-6; possible D gene TRBD1, 5 bases. With 5 bases removed from V and 10 bases from J, the gap between germline ends came to 18 bases. The germline V gene has CDR1 SGHTA and CDR2 FQGNSA. The CDR3 is 15 residues long. The CDR3 protein is CASSPRDLEISPLHF. CDR3 nucleotides: TGTGCCAGCAGCCCCCGGGACTTAGAAATCTCACCCCTCCACTTT.

The rearrangement uses TRBV4-3 and TRBJ2-7; D perhaps matches TRBD1 (6 bases). The CDR3 sequence is 14 residues long. Germline loops: CDR1 LGHNA, CDR2 YSLEER. Trimming left V 3 bases short and J 4 bases short, with 13 bases between. CDR3 bases: TGCGCCAGCAGCCAGGATAGACAGGTTTACGAGCAGTACTTC. Encoded protein: CASSQDRQVYEQYF.

J is TRBJ1-2 and V is TRBV7-9, with D tentatively TRBD1 (5 bases). This CDR3 contains 19 residues. Trimming left V 2 bases short and J 6 bases short, with 28 bases between. The germline CDR1 and CDR2 sequences are SEHNR and FQNEAQ (reference sequence). For the CDR3, the DNA is TGTGCCAGCAGCTTAACGTGGCAGCAGGGAAAGGAATTAAACCATGGCTACACCTTC. Protein: CASSLTWQQGKELNHGYTF.

This chain uses TRBV7-3 with TRBJ2-6, with a weak D call TRBD2 (5 bases). Germline CDR1 is SGHTA and CDR2 is FQGTGA. V was trimmed by 4 bases and J by 0 bases, leaving 13 bases between them. This CDR3 comprises 17 residues. The CDR3 bases are TGTGCCAGCAGCTACCCCGGGGTGTACTCTGGGGCCAACGTCCTGACTTTC. Its protein product is CASSYPGVYSGANVLTF. Combining the CDR3 with reference TRBV7-3 and TRBJ2-6 gives the whole variable domain GAGVSQTPSNKVTEKGKYVELRCDPISGHTALYWYRQSLGQGPEFLIYFQGTGAADDSGLPNDRFFAVRPEGSVSTLKIQRTERGDSAVYLCASSYPGVYSGANVLTFGAGSRLTVL.

V is TRBV10-3 and J is TRBJ2-7, with D perhaps matching TRBD2 (6 bases). CDR1 and CDR2 from the germline V gene are ENHRY and SYGVKD. With 5 bases removed from V and 7 bases from J, the gap between germline ends came to 21 bases. The length of the CDR3 is 15 residues. Here the CDR3 reads CAISSRSGELLEQYF. For the CDR3, the DNA is TGTGCCATCAGTTCACGTAGCGGCGAACTTTTGGAGCAGTACTTC.

The gene calls are TRBV28 and TRBJ1-2; 8 nucleotides match TRBD1. In germline, CDR1 is MDHEN, CDR2 SYDVKM. The CDR3 has 13 residues. J was trimmed by 4 bases and V by 2 bases; bases with no gene match: 0. DNA for the CDR3: TGTGCCAGCAGTTTACAGGGGGCCTATGGCTACACCTTC. It yields the protein CASSLQGAYGYTF.

The genes are TRBV5-6 and TRBJ2-1; D call uncertain. CDR3 length: 14 residues. V shed 2 bases and J shed 5 bases, with 11 bases lying between them. Germline assignment: CDR1 SGHDT and CDR2 YYEEEE. The CDR3 DNA follows: TGTGCCAGCAGCTTTCGCCCCCCAGACAATGAGCAGTTCTTC. As protein: CASSFRPPDNEQFF.

The chain couples TRBV5-1 to TRBJ1-6, with 7 nucleotides matching TRBD1. Germline trimming cut 4 bases from V and 6 bases from J; bases unmatched to any gene: 10. The germline gives CDR1 SGHRS, CDR2 YFSETQ. The CDR3 is 16 amino acids. The CDR3 DNA reads as TGCGCCAGCAGCCTGTTTACGACAGGGCTTAATTCACCCCTCCACTTT. Translated, it gives CASSLFTTGLNSPLHF.

The CDR3 DNA is TGTGCCAGCAGTTTTGGGTGGCAGCGGGCCACTGAAGCTTTCTTT. Its translation: CASSFGWQRATEAFF. V is TRBV5-5 and J is TRBJ1-1, with D hard to call. In germline, CDR1 is SGHKS, CDR2 YYEKEE (reference sequence). The CDR3 runs to 15 residues. V shed 5 bases and J shed 4 bases, with 18 bases lying between them.

The chain recombines TRBV7-3 with TRBJ2-7; weak D call: TRBD1 (6 bases). This CDR3 has 16 residues. Germline V gene sequence: CDR1 SGHTA, CDR2 FQGTGA. V lost 5 bases, J lost 5 bases, and 22 bases lay in between. The CDR3 sequence: CASSVGGPADLDEQYF. The CDR3 region has the DNA TGTGCCAGCAGCGTAGGGGGTCCCGCTGATTTGGACGAGCAGTACTTC.

This sequence joins TRBV7-9 and TRBJ1-1; D uncertain. The V end lost 4 bases, the J end lost 3 bases, and 6 bases lay between the germline ends. This CDR3 contains 12 residues. CDR1 is SEHNR, CDR2 FQNEAQ, per germline (reference sequence). CDR3 DNA: TGTGCCAGCAGCTATTTCGACACTGAAGCTTTCTTT. This gives the protein CASSYFDTEAFF.

J is TRBJ1-5 and V is TRBV28; 7 bases fit TRBD1. CDR1 and CDR2 (germline): MDHEN, SYDVKM. The trim removed 5 bases at V and 4 bases at J, leaving 8 bases unmatched. The CDR3 consists of 15 residues. The CDR3 is CASSPGQVGNQPQHF. For the CDR3, the DNA is TGTGCCAGCAGTCCAGGACAGGTCGGGAATCAGCCCCAGCATTTT.

CDR3 region: CASTLTTGLAGGSYEQYF. CDR3 DNA: TGTGCCAGCACCCTTACTACCGGACTAGCGGGGGGGAGTTACGAGCAGTACTTC. The chain has TRBV7-9 and TRBJ2-7, with TRBD2 matching over 15 bases. CDR1 and CDR2 from the germline V gene are SEHNR and FQNEAQ (reference sequence). Unmatched junction bases numbered 14, after V lost 7 bases and J lost 4 bases. The CDR3 covers 18 residues.

This rearrangement joins TRBV4-3 to TRBJ2-1, with 7 positions matching TRBD2. The CDR3 is 15 amino acids. The ends lost 0 bases at V and 6 bases at J; junction bases unmatched: 5. Germline CDR1 is LGHNA and CDR2 is YSLEER. For the CDR3, the DNA is TGCGCCAGCAGCCAAGAGGCACTAGCGAGCAATGAGCAGTTCTTC. This codes for CASSQEALASNEQFF.

The chain combines TRBV6-5 with TRBJ1-3, with a weak D call TRBD1 (5 bases). The CDR3 spans 15 residues. The V end lost 8 bases, the J end lost 0 bases, and 14 bases lay between the germline ends. Germline-derived CDR1 and CDR2 are MNHEY and SVGAGI. The CDR3 protein is CASRQGNLSGNTIYF. As DNA, the CDR3 is TGTGCCAGCCGGCAGGGCAACCTCTCTGGAAACACCATATATTTT.

This clone was observed once. This rearrangement joins TRBV5-1 to TRBJ2-5, with unresolved D. CDR1 is SGHRS and CDR2 is YFSETQ in the germline V gene. The CDR3 runs 14 residues. V was trimmed by 1 base and J by 5 bases, leaving 12 bases between them. CDR3 amino acids: CASSLFGQWETQYF. As DNA, the CDR3 is TGCGCCAGCAGCTTGTTTGGGCAGTGGGAGACCCAGTACTTC.

This clone was observed once. The V call is TRBV19, the J call TRBJ2-5; D unresolved. The CDR3 is made up of 13 amino acids. CDR1 and CDR2 (germline): LNHDA, SQIVND (reference sequence). V lost 3 bases and J lost 1, with 6 bases in between. DNA for the CDR3: TGTGCCAGTAGTATTAGTATCCAAGAGACCCAGTACTTC. Its protein is CASSISIQETQYF. The whole variable domain, remainder taken from reference TRBV19 and TRBJ2-5, is DGGITQSPKYLFRKEGQNVTLSCEQNLNHDAMYWYRQDPGQGLRLIYYSQIVNDFQKGDIAEGYSVSREKKESFPLTVTSAQKNPTAFYLCASSISIQETQYFGPGTRLLVL.

A single count supports this clone. The rearrangement links TRBV19 to TRBJ1-5, with a possible D match to TRBD1 (5 bases). CDR3 length equals 15 residues. Trimming stripped 7 bases from V and 6 bases from J, with 19 bases between. Germline V gene data show CDR1 as LNHDA and CDR2 as SQIVND (reference sequence). CDR3 bases: TGTGCCAGTACTGTGAGATCGGGGGGAGGTCAGCCCCAGCATTTT. Translating gives CASTVRSGGGQPQHF.

This clone is a singleton in its sample. This chain uses TRBV9 with TRBJ1-5, with D perhaps TRBD1 (5 bases). Between the trimmed V and J ends, which lost 4 bases and 5 bases, there was a span of 10 bases. CDR1 and CDR2 from the germline V gene are SGDLS and YYNGEE. The CDR3 is 13 amino acids. CDR3 in DNA: TGTGCCAGCAGCCCAGACAGTTATCAGCCCCAGCATTTT. The encoded protein is CASSPDSYQPQHF.

The V call is TRBV4-1, the J call TRBJ2-2; 12 nucleotides line up with TRBD1. The V gene end was trimmed by 0 bases and the J gene end by 4 bases; junction bases not matched to a gene: 3. The length of the CDR3 is 17 residues. Germline V gene data show CDR1 as MGHRA and CDR2 as YSYEKL. CDR3 region: CASSQEGQGAGTGELFF. The DNA for the CDR3 is TGCGCCAGCAGCCAAGAGGGACAGGGGGCAGGCACCGGGGAGCTGTTTTTT.

A few counts support this clone. The rearrangement joins TRBV5-5 to TRBJ2-1; the match to TRBD2 covers 8 bases. The CDR3 is 15 amino acids. J lost 5 bases, V lost 3 bases, and 7 bases had no gene match. From germline, CDR1 is SGHKS and CDR2 YYEKEE (reference sequence). The CDR3 bases are TGTGCCAGCAGCTACCCCGTCGGGGGGGACAATGAGCAGTTCTTC. Translated: CASSYPVGGDNEQFF.

This clone was detected only a few times. V usage is TRBV19 and J usage is TRBJ2-2, with TRBD1 matching over 7 bases. The CDR3 is made up of 16 amino acids. J gave up 4 bases and V 7 bases, and 12 bases lay outside the gene matches. CDR1 and CDR2 (germline): LNHDA, SQIVND (reference sequence). CDR3 in amino acids: CASNDGQGVGTGELFF. The CDR3 DNA reads as TGTGCCAGTAACGACGGGCAGGGGGTTGGCACCGGGGAGCTGTTTTTT.

The V gene is TRBV3-1 (or the pseudogene TRBV3-2), the J gene TRBJ2-5; 7 positions match TRBD2. J gave up 4 bases and V 0 bases, and 11 bases lay outside the gene matches. Germline V gives CDR1 LGHDT, CDR2 YNNKEL (reference sequence). This CDR3 region has 17 residues. CDR3 sequence: CASSQDKGAGYGETQYF. The CDR3 DNA reads as TGTGCCAGCAGCCAAGATAAGGGAGCGGGGTACGGAGAGACCCAGTACTTC.

CDR3 nucleotide sequence: TGTGCCAGCAGCTTAGATCGAGGGAGCACTGAAGCTTTCTTT. Translating gives CASSLDRGSTEAFF. The chain is built from TRBV7-2 and TRBJ1-1; D ambiguous. CDR3 length: 14 residues. Per the germline V gene, CDR1 is SGHTA and CDR2 is FQGNSA. Trimming cost V 1 base and J 4 bases, with 10 bases left between them.